This TCR beta chain was captured in a study of Ad26.COV2.S vaccination and SARS-CoV-2 variants. Treatment meaning: some 20 received Ad26.COV2.S at low or high dose, single or two shots; roughly five received placebo; per-sample allocation not given. Vaccine and placebo recipients were sampled on day 63 after the first injection. With V trimmed by 4 bases and J by 3 bases, 5 bases remained unmatched. The germline V gene has CDR1 LGHDT and CDR2 YNNKEL (reference sequence). The CDR3 length is 14 residues. This clone appeared a single time. Assay: immunoSEQ multiplex PCR; the TCRdb copy retains only in-frame clones and omits some. The sample has a few hundred thousand clones; around 82% are singletons.

This sequence was found in a person aged 18-65 years who received the Ad26.COV2.S COVID-19 vaccine or a placebo. Sequences were derived from peripheral blood, sampled in a trial of Ad26.COV2.S vaccine versus placebo. V gene TRBV3-1 (or the pseudogene TRBV3-2) combines with J gene TRBJ1-2; 7 bases are shared with TRBD1. The CDR3 sequence is CASSLNTGDYGYTF. CDR3 sequence (DNA): TGTGCCAGCAGCCTAAACACAGGGGACTATGGCTACACCTTC.